The T cell receptor (beta chain) under discussion was sequenced for a study of T-cell reconstitution after alpha-beta-depleted transplantation in children. Study results and limitations: Among T cells one year after transplant, newly produced cells accounted for most counts and diversity. About two months after transplant, alpha-beta T cells reportedly came from several hundred expanded graft clones. Surviving recipient T cells and intrathymic progenitors accounted for some patients' high TCRbeta diversity at day 60.

CDR3 length: 18 amino acids. J was trimmed by 3 bases and V by 0 bases; bases with no gene match: 8. Germline CDR1 reads SGHTA; CDR2 reads FQGNSA. A TCRbeta library incorporating unique molecular identifiers was prepared. MiXCR, run by TCRdb on the PCR reads, gives a single entry per CDR3 protein. The sample lists around 960,000 distinct CDR3 sequences, about 30% occurring once. This clonotype was found a few times. Antigen: not known. The chain couples TRBV7-2 to TRBJ2-3; 11 bases align to TRBD2. Here the sequenced sample was PBMCs, mostly from graft donor cells, taken 360 days after TCRalphabeta/CD19-depleted stem cell transplant. The sequence was collected from a boy less than two years old who had a stem cell transplant for SCID, so the T cells may come from the graft donor. The CDR3: CASSLASGGAGVTDTQYF. The CDR3 region has the DNA TGTGCCAGCAGCTTAGCTAGCGGGGGGGCCGGAGTGACAGATACGCAGTATTTT.